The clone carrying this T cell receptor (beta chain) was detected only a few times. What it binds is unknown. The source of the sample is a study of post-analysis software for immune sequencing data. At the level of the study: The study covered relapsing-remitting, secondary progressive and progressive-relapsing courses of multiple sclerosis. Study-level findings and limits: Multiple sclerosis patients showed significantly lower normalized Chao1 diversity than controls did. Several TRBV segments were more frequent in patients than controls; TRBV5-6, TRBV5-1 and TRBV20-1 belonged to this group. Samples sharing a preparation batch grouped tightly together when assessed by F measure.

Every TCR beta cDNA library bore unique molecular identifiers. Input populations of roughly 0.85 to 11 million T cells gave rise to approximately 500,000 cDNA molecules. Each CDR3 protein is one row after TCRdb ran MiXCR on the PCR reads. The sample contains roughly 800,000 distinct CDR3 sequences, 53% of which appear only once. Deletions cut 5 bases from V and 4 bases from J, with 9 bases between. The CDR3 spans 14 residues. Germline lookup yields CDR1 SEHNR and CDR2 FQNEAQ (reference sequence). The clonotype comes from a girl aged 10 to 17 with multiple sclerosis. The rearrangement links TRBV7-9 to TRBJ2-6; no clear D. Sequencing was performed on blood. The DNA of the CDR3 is TGTGCCAGCAGCCCCGGCCGGGGGGCCAACGTCCTGACTTTC. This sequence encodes CASSPGRGANVLTF. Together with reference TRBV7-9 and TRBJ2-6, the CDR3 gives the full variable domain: DTGVSQNPRHKITKRGQNVTFRCDPISEHNRLYWYRQTLGQGPEFLTYFQNEAQLEKSRLLSDRFSAERPKGSFSTLEIQRTEQGDSAMYLCASSPGRGANVLTFGAGSRLTVL.